This T cell receptor beta chain was sequenced during a study of sequential checkpoint blockade in melanoma. From germline, CDR1 is SGHVS and CDR2 FQNEAQ. V trimming: 6 bases; J trimming: 8 bases; junction bases outside the gene matches: 5. CDR3 length: 13 amino acids. The assay was immunoSEQ multiplex PCR, and TCRdb's table has in-frame clones only and misses some. The sample has about 22,000 clones, about two thirds seen once. The treatment here: randomized to nivolumab then ipilimumab (arm A) or the reverse (arm B). No patient had prior DNA-damaging chemotherapy. PBMC sorting kept live CD3+CD8+ cells without CD19 or CD56.

The chain links TRBV7-8 to TRBJ1-4; 8 bases agree with TRBD1. The clonotype was recovered from a human donor with melanoma. The sample was CD8+ T cells sorted from blood (inferred from file names), taken from a patient given nivolumab and ipilimumab in sequence. CDR3 nucleotides: TGTGCCAGCAGTACCGGGACAGGCGAAAAACTGTTTTTT. This codes for CASSTGTGEKLFF.